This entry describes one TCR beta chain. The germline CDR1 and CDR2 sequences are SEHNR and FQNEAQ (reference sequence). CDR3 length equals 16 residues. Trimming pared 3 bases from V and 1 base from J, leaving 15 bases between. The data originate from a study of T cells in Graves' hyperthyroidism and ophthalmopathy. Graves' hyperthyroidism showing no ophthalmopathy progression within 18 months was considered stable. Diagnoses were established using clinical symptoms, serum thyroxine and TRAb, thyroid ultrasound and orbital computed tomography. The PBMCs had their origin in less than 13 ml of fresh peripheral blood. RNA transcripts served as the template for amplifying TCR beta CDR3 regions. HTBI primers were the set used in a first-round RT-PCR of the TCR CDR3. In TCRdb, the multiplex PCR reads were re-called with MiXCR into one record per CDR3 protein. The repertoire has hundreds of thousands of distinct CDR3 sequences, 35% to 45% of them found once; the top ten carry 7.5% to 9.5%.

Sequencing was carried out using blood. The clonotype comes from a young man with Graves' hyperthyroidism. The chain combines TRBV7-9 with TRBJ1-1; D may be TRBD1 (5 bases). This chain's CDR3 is CASSLTARGRNTEAFF. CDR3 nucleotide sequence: TGTGCCAGCAGCTTGACCGCCCGGGGCCGGAACACTGAAGCTTTCTTT. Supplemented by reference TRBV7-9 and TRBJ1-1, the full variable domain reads DTGVSQNPRHKITKRGQNVTFRCDPISEHNRLYWYRQTLGQGPEFLTYFQNEAQLEKSRLLSDRFSAERPKGSFSTLEIQRTEQGDSAMYLCASSLTARGRNTEAFFGQGTRLTVV.